Sequencing of this T cell receptor (beta chain) was carried out in a study of blood T cells in healthy people across ages. Using a J-beta primer mix together with a sample-barcoded 5' primer, a second PCR was run for about 6 to 12 cycles. MiXCR, run by TCRdb on the 5' RACE reads, gives a single entry per CDR3 protein. The sample carries more than 900,000 distinct CDR3 sequences, almost 30% recorded once. The data also belong to a second study, concerning T cells of mothers and their children.

The sample consisted of blood. This TCR came from a woman in her forties in good health.

This chain's CDR3 is CASSSGTAGLNEQFF. The CDR3 DNA follows: TGTGCCAGCAGTTCCGGGACAGCGGGCCTCAATGAGCAGTTCTTC. The genes are TRBV27 and TRBJ2-1; D possibly corresponds to TRBD1 (7 bases). Trimming removed 4 bases at V and 6 bases at J, with 16 bases between. Germline V gives CDR1 MNHEY, CDR2 SMNVEV (reference sequence). The CDR3 sequence is 15 residues long.